This T cell receptor beta chain was captured by sequencing in a study of blood T cells in healthy people across ages. Study conclusions and caveats: More naive CD4+ cells and higher diversity marked long-lived donors relative to aged donors.

In regard to this clonotype: The antigen remains undetermined.

Donation came from healthy Caucasian individuals in Russia who were aged roughly 6 to 95. With a J-beta primer mix and a sample-barcoded 5' primer, a second PCR ran about 6 to 11 cycles. TCRdb re-called the 5' RACE reads through MiXCR, storing one row per CDR3 protein. The table has about 510,000 distinct CDR3 sequences, roughly a quarter seen once. These records were also assigned to another study, of T cells of mothers and their children.

What was sequenced was blood. The TCR sequence derives from a boy aged 2 to 10 in good health.

The CDR3 reads CASSHGQISNYGYTF. CDR3 nucleotide sequence: TGTGCCAGCAGCCACGGACAGATATCTAACTATGGCTACACCTTC. This chain connects TRBV3-1 to TRBJ1-2; maybe TRBD1 (6 bases). This CDR3 comprises 15 residues. Germline V lookup: CDR1 LGHDT, CDR2 YNNKEL (reference sequence). The ends were cut back, 3 bases at V and 0 bases at J, with 11 bases in the middle.